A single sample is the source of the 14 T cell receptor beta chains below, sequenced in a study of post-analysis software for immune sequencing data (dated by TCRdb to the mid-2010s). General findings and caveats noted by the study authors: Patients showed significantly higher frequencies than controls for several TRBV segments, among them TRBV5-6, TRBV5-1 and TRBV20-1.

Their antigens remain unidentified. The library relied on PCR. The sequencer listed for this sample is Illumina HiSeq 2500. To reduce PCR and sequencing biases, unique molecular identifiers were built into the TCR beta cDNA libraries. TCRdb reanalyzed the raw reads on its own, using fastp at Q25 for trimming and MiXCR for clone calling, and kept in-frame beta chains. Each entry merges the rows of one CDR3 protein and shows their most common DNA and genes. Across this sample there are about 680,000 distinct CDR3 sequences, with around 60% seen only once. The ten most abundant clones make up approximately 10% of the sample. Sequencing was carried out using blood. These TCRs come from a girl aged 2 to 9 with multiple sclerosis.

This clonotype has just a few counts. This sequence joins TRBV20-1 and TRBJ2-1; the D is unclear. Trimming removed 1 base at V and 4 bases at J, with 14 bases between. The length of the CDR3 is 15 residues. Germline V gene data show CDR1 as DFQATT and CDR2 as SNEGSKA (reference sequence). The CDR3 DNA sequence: TGCAGTGCTAGAGGAAACCTTTTAACTTACAATGAGCAGTTCTTC. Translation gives CSARGNLLTYNEQFF.

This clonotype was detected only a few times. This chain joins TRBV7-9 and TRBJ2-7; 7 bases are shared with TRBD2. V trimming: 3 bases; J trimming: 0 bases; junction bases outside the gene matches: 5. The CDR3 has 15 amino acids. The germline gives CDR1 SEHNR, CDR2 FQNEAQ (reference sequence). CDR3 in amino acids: CASSFSGLSSYEQYF. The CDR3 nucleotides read TGTGCCAGCAGCTTCTCGGGACTAAGCTCCTACGAGCAGTACTTC.

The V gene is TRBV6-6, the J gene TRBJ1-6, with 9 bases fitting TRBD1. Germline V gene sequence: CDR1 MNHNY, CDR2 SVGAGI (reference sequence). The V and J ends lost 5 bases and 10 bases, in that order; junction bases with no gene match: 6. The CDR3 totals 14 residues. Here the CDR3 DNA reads TGTGCCAGCAGTAGGGACAGGGCTAGCTCACCCCTCCACTTT. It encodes CASSRDRASSPLHF.

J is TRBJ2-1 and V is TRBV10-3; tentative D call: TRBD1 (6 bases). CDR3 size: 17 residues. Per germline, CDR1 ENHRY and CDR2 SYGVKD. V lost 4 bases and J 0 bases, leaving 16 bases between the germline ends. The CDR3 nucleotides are TGTGCCATCAGTGTCAACAGGGAACCCAGCTCCTACAATGAGCAGTTCTTC. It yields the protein CAISVNREPSSYNEQFF.

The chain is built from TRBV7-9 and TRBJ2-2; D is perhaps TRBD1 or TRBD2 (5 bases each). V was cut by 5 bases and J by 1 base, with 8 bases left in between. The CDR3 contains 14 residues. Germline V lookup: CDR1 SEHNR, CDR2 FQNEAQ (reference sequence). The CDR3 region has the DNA TGTGCCAGCAGCCAGGGAGAGAACACCGGGGAGCTGTTTTTT. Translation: CASSQGENTGELFF. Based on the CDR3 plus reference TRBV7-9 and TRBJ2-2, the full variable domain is DTGVSQNPRHKITKRGQNVTFRCDPISEHNRLYWYRQTLGQGPEFLTYFQNEAQLEKSRLLSDRFSAERPKGSFSTLEIQRTEQGDSAMYLCASSQGENTGELFFGEGSRLTVL.

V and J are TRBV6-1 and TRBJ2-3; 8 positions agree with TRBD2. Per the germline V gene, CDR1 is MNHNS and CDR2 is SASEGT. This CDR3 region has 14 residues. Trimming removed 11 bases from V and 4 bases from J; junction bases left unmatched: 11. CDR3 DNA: TGTGCCTCCTGCCTTCCAGCGGGAGCAGATACGCAGTATTTT. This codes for CASCLPAGADTQYF.

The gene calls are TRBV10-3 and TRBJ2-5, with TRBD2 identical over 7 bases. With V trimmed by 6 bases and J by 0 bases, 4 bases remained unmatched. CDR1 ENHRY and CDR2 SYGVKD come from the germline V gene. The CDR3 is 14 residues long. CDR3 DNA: TGTGCCATCAGGGACGGGAGGTACCAAGAGACCCAGTACTTC. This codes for CAIRDGRYQETQYF.

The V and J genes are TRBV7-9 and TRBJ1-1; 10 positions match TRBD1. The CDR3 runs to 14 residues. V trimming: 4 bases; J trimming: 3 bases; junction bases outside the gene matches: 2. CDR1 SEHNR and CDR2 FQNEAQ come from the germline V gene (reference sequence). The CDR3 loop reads CASSSGQGDTEAFF. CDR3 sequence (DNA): TGTGCCAGCAGCTCTGGACAGGGGGACACTGAAGCTTTCTTT.

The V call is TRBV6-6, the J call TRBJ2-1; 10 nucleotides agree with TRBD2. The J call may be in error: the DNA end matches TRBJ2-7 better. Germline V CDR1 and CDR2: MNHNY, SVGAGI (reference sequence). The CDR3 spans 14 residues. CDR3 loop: CASRGTSELYEQYF. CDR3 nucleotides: TGTGCCAGCAGGGGGACTAGCGAGCTATACGAGCAGTACTTC.

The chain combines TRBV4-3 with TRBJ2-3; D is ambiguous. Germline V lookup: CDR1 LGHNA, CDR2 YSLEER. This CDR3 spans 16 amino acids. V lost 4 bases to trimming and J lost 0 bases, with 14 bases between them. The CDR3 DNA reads TGCGCCAGCAGCCTTGCCTGGAGCGTAAGCACAGATACGCAGTATTTT. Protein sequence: CASSLAWSVSTDTQYF.

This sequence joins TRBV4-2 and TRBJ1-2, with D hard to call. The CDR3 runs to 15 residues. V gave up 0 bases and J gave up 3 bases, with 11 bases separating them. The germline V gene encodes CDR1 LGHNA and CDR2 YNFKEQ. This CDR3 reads CASSQEGIGDYGYTF. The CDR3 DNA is TGTGCCAGCAGCCAAGAAGGAATAGGAGACTATGGCTACACCTTC.

In nucleotides, the CDR3 is TGTGCCAGCAGCTTAGCCGAAAGGGAGCAGTACTTC. Its translation is CASSLAEREQYF. This chain uses TRBV7-8 with TRBJ2-5; tentative D call: TRBD2 (5 bases). Trimming took 0 bases from V and 11 from J, leaving 10 bases between them. Germline V lookup: CDR1 SGHVS, CDR2 FQNEAQ. This CDR3 spans 12 amino acids.

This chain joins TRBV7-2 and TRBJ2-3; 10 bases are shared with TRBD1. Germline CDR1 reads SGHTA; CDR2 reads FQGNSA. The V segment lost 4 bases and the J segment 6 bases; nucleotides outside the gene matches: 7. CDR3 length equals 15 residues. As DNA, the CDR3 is TGTGCCAGCAGCTCCGGGACAGGGGAGAAGGATACGCAGTATTTT. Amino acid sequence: CASSSGTGEKDTQYF.

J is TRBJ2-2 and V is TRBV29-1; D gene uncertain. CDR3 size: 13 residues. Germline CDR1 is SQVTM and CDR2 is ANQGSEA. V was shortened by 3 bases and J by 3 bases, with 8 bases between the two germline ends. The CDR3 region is CSVDLSHTGELFF. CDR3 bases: TGCAGCGTTGATCTCTCTCACACCGGGGAGCTGTTTTTT.